The 24 T cell receptor beta chains given below trace back to one sample, sequenced in a study of EBV T-cell therapy then PD-1 blockade in nasopharyngeal carcinoma. The time point denotes: 266 days after commencement of treatment, after nivolumab therapy. Treatment denoted: AdE1-LMPpoly-expanded autologous EBV-specific T-cell therapy followed by anti-PD-1 nivolumab. Produced via immunoSEQ multiplex PCR; TCRdb's table is partial and in-frame only. Altogether 20,000 or so clones are present, about 81% being singletons, with the ten largest covering roughly a third. These receptors' targets are unknown. This specimen was CD8+ T cells from blood, taken around day 260 from a patient whose treatment included autologous EBV-specific T cells and nivolumab. The receptors shown here come from a man between 40 and 49 years old with nasopharyngeal carcinoma.

This clone was observed a single time. CDR3 DNA sequence: TGTGCCAGTCATAAGGTTAGCTACGAGCAGTACTTC. Translating it yields CASHKVSYEQYF. The V call is TRBV27, the J call TRBJ2-7; D remains ambiguous. CDR3 length: 12 residues. Germline V lookup: CDR1 MNHEY, CDR2 SMNVEV (reference sequence). The germline V and J ends were trimmed by 9 bases and 3 bases, with 12 bases remaining between them.

The rearrangement uses TRBV6-2 or TRBV6-3 and TRBJ2-2; no reliable D call. With 2 bases removed from V and 0 bases from J, the gap between germline ends came to 10 bases. The CDR3 is 16 residues long. Germline CDR1 MNHEY, CDR2 SVGEGT. The CDR3 bases are TGTGCCAGCAGTTACCCGGGTAAGACGAACACCGGGGAGCTGTTTTTT. Translation gives CASSYPGKTNTGELFF.

The V gene is TRBV24-1, the J gene TRBJ2-2; TRBD1 agrees at 8 bases. Germline values: CDR1 KGHDR, CDR2 SFDVKD. The J segment lost 1 base and the V segment lost 4 bases, leaving 7 bases of the junction unmatched. The length of the CDR3 is 17 residues. CDR3 sequence: CATSDSRQGLNTGELFF. In nucleotides, the CDR3 is TGTGCCACCAGTGACTCTCGACAGGGGTTGAACACCGGGGAGCTGTTTTTT.

In its sample, this clone was seen a few times. The chain recombines TRBV6-4 with TRBJ2-6; D uncertain. Deletions cut 0 bases from V and 0 bases from J, with 3 bases between. CDR1 is MRHNA, CDR2 SNTAGT, per germline. This CDR3 is built from 15 residues. DNA of the CDR3: TGTGCCAGCAGTGACTCCGCCTCTGGGGCCAACGTCCTGACTTTC. Residues: CASSDSASGANVLTF.

The chain carries TRBV27 and TRBJ1-2; 8 bases agree with TRBD1. The ends lost 2 bases at V and 5 bases at J; junction bases unmatched: 1. The CDR3 is made up of 13 amino acids. The germline V gene encodes CDR1 MNHEY and CDR2 SMNVEV (reference sequence). The CDR3 sequence: CASSLRQGYGYTF. The CDR3 bases are TGTGCCAGCAGTTTAAGACAGGGGTATGGCTACACCTTC.

The chain carries TRBV7-7 and TRBJ2-3; 11 bases match TRBD1. The V gene end was trimmed by 5 bases and the J gene end by 5 bases; junction bases not matched to a gene: 9. This CDR3 comprises 16 residues. Per germline, CDR1 SSHAT and CDR2 FNYEAQ (reference sequence). This CDR3 reads CASSLRTGGRRDTQYF. CDR3 nucleotides: TGTGCCAGCAGCCTTAGGACAGGGGGCAGGCGAGATACGCAGTATTTT.

V is TRBV15 and J is TRBJ1-2, with 10 bases fitting TRBD1. The length of the CDR3 is 14 residues. CDR1 and CDR2 from the germline V gene are LNHNV and YYDKDF (reference sequence). V lost 4 bases and J lost 8; bases outside the gene matches: 7. The CDR3 DNA follows: TGTGCCACCAGCATAGACAGGGGGCCAAGGGGCTACACCTTC. This gives the protein CATSIDRGPRGYTF.

The gene calls are TRBV28 and TRBJ2-7, with D uncertain. The V gene lost 2 bases and the J gene lost 5 bases, with 7 bases spanning the gap. The CDR3 spans 12 residues. Looked up from germline, CDR1 is MDHEN and CDR2 is SYDVKM. CDR3 protein: CASSLVSNEQYF. For the CDR3, the DNA is TGTGCCAGCAGTTTAGTTAGTAACGAGCAGTACTTC.

The chain has TRBV2 and TRBJ1-5; D is possibly TRBD1 (6 bases). Between the trimmed V and J ends, which lost 3 bases and 0 bases, there was a span of 15 bases. Looked up from germline, CDR1 is SNHLY and CDR2 is FYNNEI. The CDR3 contains 17 residues. CDR3 in amino acids: CASSDLRGVHSNQPQHF. CDR3 in DNA: TGTGCCAGCAGTGATTTAAGGGGGGTTCATAGCAATCAGCCCCAGCATTTT.

The V call is TRBV27, the J call TRBJ2-7, with a tentative D call TRBD1 (5 bases). Germline-derived CDR1 and CDR2 are MNHEY and SMNVEV (reference sequence). This CDR3 has 12 amino acids. Trimming left V 6 bases short and J 3 bases short, with 9 bases between. The CDR3, as DNA: TGTGCCAGCAGGGCAGGGAACTACGAGCAGTACTTC. Protein product: CASRAGNYEQYF.

V and J are TRBV2 and TRBJ1-1; D possibly corresponds to TRBD1 (6 bases). The germline V gene has CDR1 SNHLY and CDR2 FYNNEI. There are 13 residues in the CDR3. Trimming cost V 11 bases and J 1 base, with 14 bases left between them. The CDR3 coding sequence is TGTGCCCTCCCCCCGACAGGGAACACTGAAGCTTTCTTT. Encoded protein: CALPPTGNTEAFF.

The V and J genes are TRBV10-3 and TRBJ2-1, with 9 bases fitting TRBD2. V lost 1 base to trimming and J lost 8 bases; unmatched junction nucleotides: 9. CDR3 length equals 16 residues. Germline V gene data show CDR1 as ENHRY and CDR2 as SYGVKD. CDR3 DNA: TGTGCCATCAGTGAGTTCCAGCGGGGGGACGGGTATGAGCAGTTCTTC. This encodes CAISEFQRGDGYEQFF.

The chain recombines TRBV27 with TRBJ1-6; D might be TRBD1 (5 bases). Germline V gene lookup returns CDR1 MNHEY and CDR2 SMNVEV (reference sequence). Trimming cost V 6 bases and J 0 bases, with 21 bases left between them. The CDR3 totals 19 residues. The CDR3 bases are TGTGCCAGCAGCCCCGGACCCGGGGCAGGGCCCTCCTATAATTCACCCCTCCACTTT. It specifies CASSPGPGAGPSYNSPLHF.

V is TRBV15 and J is TRBJ2-7, with 10 bases fitting TRBD1. Germline V lookup: CDR1 LNHNV, CDR2 YYDKDF (reference sequence). The length of the CDR3 is 14 residues. J was trimmed by 5 bases and V by 4 bases; bases with no gene match: 5. CDR3 DNA sequence: TGTGCCACCAGCACCCGGACAGGGGGGAACGAGCAGTACTTC. The encoded protein is CATSTRTGGNEQYF.

The chain couples TRBV29-1 to TRBJ1-2; tentative D call: TRBD1 (6 bases). The CDR3 loop spans 16 amino acids. Per germline, CDR1 SQVTM and CDR2 ANQGSEA. The V and J ends lost 2 bases and 8 bases respectively, with 24 bases between them. This CDR3 is CSVESGGRFPPGGYTF. DNA for the CDR3: TGCAGCGTTGAAAGCGGGGGGCGATTCCCACCGGGAGGCTACACCTTC. Full variable domain (outside the CDR3, taken from reference TRBV29-1 and TRBJ1-2): SAVISQKPSRDICQRGTSLTIQCQVDSQVTMMFWYRQQPGQSLTLIATANQGSEATYESGFVIDKFPISRPNLTFSTLTVSNMSPEDSSIYLCSVESGGRFPPGGYTFGSGTRLTVV.

This chain joins TRBV2 and TRBJ1-2, with a possible D match to TRBD1 (5 bases). The V end was cut by 3 bases, the J end by 3 bases, with 17 bases between. The CDR3 spans 16 residues. Looked up from germline, CDR1 is SNHLY and CDR2 is FYNNEI. The CDR3 spells CASSDAGRDLYYGYTF. DNA for the CDR3: TGTGCCAGCAGTGATGCCGGGCGGGACCTATACTATGGCTACACCTTC.

This clone has a handful of counts. V usage is TRBV4-3 and J usage is TRBJ1-5; weak D call: TRBD1 (6 bases). The germline V and J ends were trimmed by 0 bases and 2 bases, with 8 bases remaining between them. There are 15 residues in the CDR3. CDR1 LGHNA and CDR2 YSLEER come from the germline V gene. The CDR3 spells CASSQEGGGNQPQHF. CDR3 coding DNA: TGCGCCAGCAGCCAAGAGGGGGGCGGCAATCAGCCCCAGCATTTT.

On this clone itself: The junction differs from germline at one of its ends, possibly a read error. The chain links TRBV28 to TRBJ1-5, with TRBD1 as a possible D gene (5 bases). Germline V gives CDR1 MDHEN, CDR2 SYDVKM. The CDR3 is 13 amino acids. CDR3 in amino acids: CAGRGGVHQPQHF. CDR3 DNA: TGTGCCGGCAGAGGAGGGGTTCATCAGCCCCAGCATTTT.

The V gene is TRBV2, the J gene TRBJ2-1; maybe TRBD1 (6 bases). From germline, CDR1 is SNHLY and CDR2 FYNNEI. The CDR3 loop spans 16 amino acids. The V end was cut by 6 bases, the J end by 8 bases, with 23 bases between. The chain's CDR3 is CASSFGIFTGTDEQFF. CDR3 nucleotides: TGTGCCAGCAGCTTTGGGATCTTTACAGGGACCGATGAGCAGTTCTTC.

This clone is medium-sized. The chain uses TRBV4-1 and TRBJ2-7; D not certain. Trimming took 1 base from V and 4 from J, leaving 11 bases between them. The CDR3 contains 14 residues. The germline gives CDR1 MGHRA, CDR2 YSYEKL. The CDR3 protein is CASSQAETQYEQYF. CDR3 nucleotides: TGCGCCAGCAGCCAAGCAGAGACACAATACGAGCAGTACTTC.

The chain is built from TRBV2 and TRBJ1-6, with TRBD1 as a possible D gene (5 bases). V lost 8 bases, J lost 7 bases, and 24 bases lay in between. CDR1 and CDR2 from the germline V gene are SNHLY and FYNNEI. The CDR3 sequence is 17 residues long. The CDR3: CASPRAHAHLGNSPLHF. DNA of the CDR3: TGTGCCAGCCCCAGGGCACACGCGCACCTAGGGAATTCACCCCTCCACTTT.

This clone was seen only a few times. The chain recombines TRBV13 with TRBJ2-2, with 9 bases lining up with TRBD1. The germline gives CDR1 PRHDT, CDR2 FYEKMQ (reference sequence). The V and J ends lost 4 bases and 6 bases, in that order; junction bases with no gene match: 6. The CDR3 length is 15 residues. Here the CDR3 DNA reads TGTGCCAGCAGCTCCGGACAGGGGACGTCCGGGGAGCTGTTTTTT. Translating it yields CASSSGQGTSGELFF.

The CDR3 nucleotides read TGTGCCAGTAGTGCCTGGACGGGGAACACTGAAGCTTTCTTT. Translation gives CASSAWTGNTEAFF. This chain connects TRBV19 to TRBJ1-1; D unclear. Germline lookup yields CDR1 LNHDA and CDR2 SQIVND (reference sequence). With 5 bases removed from V and 1 base from J, the gap between germline ends came to 11 bases. The CDR3 extends over 14 amino acids.

The chain uses TRBV4-3 and TRBJ1-1, with 7 bases fitting TRBD1. The ends lost 0 bases at V and 5 bases at J; junction bases unmatched: 6. Germline CDR1 and CDR2: LGHNA and YSLEER. The CDR3 sequence is 15 residues long. The CDR3 region is CASSQDQGVLTEAFF. Written as DNA, the CDR3 is TGCGCCAGCAGCCAAGATCAGGGGGTCTTAACTGAAGCTTTCTTT.